The T cell receptor (beta chain) under discussion was sequenced for a study of graft-versus-host responses after intestinal transplantation. The wider study: Transplantation in recipients was multivisceral, liver-intestinal, or isolated intestinal.

Researchers processed graft tissue to release intraepithelial and lamina propria lymphocytes. Findings and limits, study-wide: HvG clone declines early post-transplant were associated with peak circulating GvH levels. Recipient-marrow GvH clones were detected, some having first appeared in ileum or blood.

CDR1 and CDR2 from the germline V gene are SNHLY and FYNNEI. This CDR3 contains 13 residues. Trimming took 6 bases from V and 4 from J, leaving 12 bases between them. In regard to this clone: What it recognizes is unknown.

The protocol was immunoSEQ multiplex PCR, while the TCRdb copy is restricted to in-frame clones and leaves out a portion. The sample has roughly 1,900 clones; 65% to 90% are singletons. The genes are TRBV2 and TRBJ1-1; D is uncertain. The sequenced sample was ileum tissue, obtained more than 55 days after intestinal transplant. This TCR was recovered from a human patient who received an intestinal transplant, so some T cells may come from the graft donor. CDR3 protein: CASSPQRFTEAFF. The CDR3 DNA follows: TGTGCCAGCAGCCCTCAAAGATTCACTGAAGCTTTCTTT.